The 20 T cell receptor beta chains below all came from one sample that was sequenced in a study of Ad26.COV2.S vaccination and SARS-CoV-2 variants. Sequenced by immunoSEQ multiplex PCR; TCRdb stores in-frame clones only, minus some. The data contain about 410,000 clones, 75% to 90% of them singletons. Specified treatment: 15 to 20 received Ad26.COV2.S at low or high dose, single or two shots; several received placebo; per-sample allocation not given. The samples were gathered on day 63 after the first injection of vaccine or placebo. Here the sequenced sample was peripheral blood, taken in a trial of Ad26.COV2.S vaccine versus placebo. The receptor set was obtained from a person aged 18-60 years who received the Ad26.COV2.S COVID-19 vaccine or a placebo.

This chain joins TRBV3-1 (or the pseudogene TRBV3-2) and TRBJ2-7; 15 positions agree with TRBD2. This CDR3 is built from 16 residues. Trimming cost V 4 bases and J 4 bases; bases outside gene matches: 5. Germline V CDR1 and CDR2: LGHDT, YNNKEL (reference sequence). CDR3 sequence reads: CASSPGLAGGPYEQYF. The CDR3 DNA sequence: TGTGCCAGCAGCCCCGGACTAGCGGGAGGGCCATACGAGCAGTACTTC.

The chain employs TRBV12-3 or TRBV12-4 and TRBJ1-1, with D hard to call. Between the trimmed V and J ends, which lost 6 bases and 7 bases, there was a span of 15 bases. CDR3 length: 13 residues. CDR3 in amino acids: CASRLYPAGEAFF. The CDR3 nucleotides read TGTGCCAGCAGACTATACCCGGCAGGTGAAGCTTTCTTT.

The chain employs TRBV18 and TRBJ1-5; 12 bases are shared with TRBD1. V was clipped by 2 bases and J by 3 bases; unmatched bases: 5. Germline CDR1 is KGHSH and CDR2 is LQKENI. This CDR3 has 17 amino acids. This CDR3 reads CASSPRGTGGNNQPQHF. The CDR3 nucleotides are TGTGCCAGCTCACCAAGGGGGACAGGGGGCAACAATCAGCCCCAGCATTTT.

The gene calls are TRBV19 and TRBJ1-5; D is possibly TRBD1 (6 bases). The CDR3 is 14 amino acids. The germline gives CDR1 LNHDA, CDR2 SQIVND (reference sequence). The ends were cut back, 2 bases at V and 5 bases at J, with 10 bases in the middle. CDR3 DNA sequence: TGTGCCAGTAGTATACGGGGGCTTGATCAGCCCCAGCATTTT. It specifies CASSIRGLDQPQHF.

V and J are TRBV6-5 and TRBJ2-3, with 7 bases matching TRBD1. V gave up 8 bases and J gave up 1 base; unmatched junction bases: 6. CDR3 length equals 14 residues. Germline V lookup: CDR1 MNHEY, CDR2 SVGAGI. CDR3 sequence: CASCRGPGTDTQYF. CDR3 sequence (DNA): TGTGCCAGCTGTAGGGGGCCTGGCACAGATACGCAGTATTTT.

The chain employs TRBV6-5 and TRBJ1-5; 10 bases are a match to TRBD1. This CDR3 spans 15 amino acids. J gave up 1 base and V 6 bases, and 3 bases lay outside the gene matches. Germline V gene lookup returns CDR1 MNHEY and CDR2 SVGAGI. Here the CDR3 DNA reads TGTGCCAGCAGAAGGACAGGGGGAAGCAATCAGCCCCAGCATTTT. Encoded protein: CASRRTGGSNQPQHF.

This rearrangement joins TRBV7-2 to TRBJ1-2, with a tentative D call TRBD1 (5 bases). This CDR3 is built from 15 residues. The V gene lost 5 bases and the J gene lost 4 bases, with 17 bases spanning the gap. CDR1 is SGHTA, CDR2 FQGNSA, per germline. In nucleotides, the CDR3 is TGTGCCAGCAGCGTTACACGGGGCGTCAGCTATGGCTACACCTTC. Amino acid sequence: CASSVTRGVSYGYTF.

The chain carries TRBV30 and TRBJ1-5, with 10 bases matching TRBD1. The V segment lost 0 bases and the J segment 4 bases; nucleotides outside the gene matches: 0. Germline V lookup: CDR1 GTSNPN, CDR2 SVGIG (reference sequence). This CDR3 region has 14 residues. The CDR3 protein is CAWSVGQGNQPQHF. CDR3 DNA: TGTGCCTGGAGTGTGGGACAGGGGAATCAGCCCCAGCATTTT.

CDR3 nucleotide sequence: TGTGCCAGCAGCCGGGGCGGGGCTAGCGGGACGTTAAACATTCAGTACTTC. It yields the protein CASSRGGASGTLNIQYF. The chain is built from TRBV11-3 and TRBJ2-4; 9 bases align to TRBD2. The CDR3 runs to 17 residues. The V and J ends lost 5 bases and 6 bases, in that order; junction bases with no gene match: 14. Per germline, CDR1 SGHNT and CDR2 YENEEA.

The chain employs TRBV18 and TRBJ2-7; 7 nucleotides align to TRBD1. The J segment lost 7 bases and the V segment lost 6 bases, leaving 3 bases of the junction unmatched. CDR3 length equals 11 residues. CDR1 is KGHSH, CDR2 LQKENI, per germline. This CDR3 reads CASSRQGEQYF. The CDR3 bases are TGTGCCAGCTCGCGACAGGGTGAGCAGTACTTC. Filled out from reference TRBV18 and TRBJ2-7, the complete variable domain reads NAGVMQNPRHLVRRRGQEARLRCSPMKGHSHVYWYRQLPEEGLKFMVYLQKENIIDESGMPKERFSAEFPKEGPSILRIQQVVRGDSAAYFCASSRQGEQYFGPGTRLTVT.

The CDR3, as DNA: TGTGCCAGCAGGGGGACGGCGCGCCACGAGCAGTACTTC. Amino acids: CASRGTARHEQYF. The rearrangement uses TRBV27 and TRBJ2-7; D tentatively fits TRBD1 or TRBD2 (5 bases each). The length of the CDR3 is 13 residues. Deletions cut 6 bases from V and 5 bases from J, with 14 bases between. Germline V CDR1 and CDR2: MNHEY, SMNVEV (reference sequence).

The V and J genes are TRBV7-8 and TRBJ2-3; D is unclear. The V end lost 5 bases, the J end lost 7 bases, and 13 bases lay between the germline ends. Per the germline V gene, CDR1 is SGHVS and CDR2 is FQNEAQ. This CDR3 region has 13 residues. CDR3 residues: CASSPGPYHTQYF. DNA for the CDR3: TGTGCCAGCAGCCCCGGCCCCTATCATACGCAGTATTTT.

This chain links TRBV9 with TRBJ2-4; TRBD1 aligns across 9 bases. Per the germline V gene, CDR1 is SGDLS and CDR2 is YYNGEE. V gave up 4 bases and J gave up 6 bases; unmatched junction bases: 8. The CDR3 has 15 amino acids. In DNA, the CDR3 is TGTGCCAGCAGCACGGGCCCGGACAGGGGAAACATTCAGTACTTC. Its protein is CASSTGPDRGNIQYF.

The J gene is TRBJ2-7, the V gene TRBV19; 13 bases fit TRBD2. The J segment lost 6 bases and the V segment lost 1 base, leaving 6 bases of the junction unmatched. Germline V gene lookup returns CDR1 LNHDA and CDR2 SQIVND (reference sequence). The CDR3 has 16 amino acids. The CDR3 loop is CASSIVTGLAGVEQYF. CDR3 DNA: TGTGCCAGTAGTATAGTGACTGGACTAGCGGGAGTCGAGCAGTACTTC. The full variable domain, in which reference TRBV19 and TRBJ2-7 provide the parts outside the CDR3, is DGGITQSPKYLFRKEGQNVTLSCEQNLNHDAMYWYRQDPGQGLRLIYYSQIVNDFQKGDIAEGYSVSREKKESFPLTVTSAQKNPTAFYLCASSIVTGLAGVEQYFGPGTRLTVT.

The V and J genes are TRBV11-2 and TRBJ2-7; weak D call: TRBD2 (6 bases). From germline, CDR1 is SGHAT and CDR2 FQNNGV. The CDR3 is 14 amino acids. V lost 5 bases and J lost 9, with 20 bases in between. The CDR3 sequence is CASSGSGLGRGQYF. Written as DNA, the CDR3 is TGTGCCAGCAGCGGGAGCGGGCTGGGACGTGGGCAGTACTTC.

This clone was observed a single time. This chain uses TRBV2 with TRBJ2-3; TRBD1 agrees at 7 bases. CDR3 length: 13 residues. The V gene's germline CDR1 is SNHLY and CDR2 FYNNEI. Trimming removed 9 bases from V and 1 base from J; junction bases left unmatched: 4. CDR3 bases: TGTGCCAGACAGGGGTTAGGCACAGATACGCAGTATTTT. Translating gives CARQGLGTDTQYF. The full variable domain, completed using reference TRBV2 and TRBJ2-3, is EPEVTQTPSHQVTQMGQEVILRCVPISNHLYFYWYRQILGQKVEFLVSFYNNEISEKSEIFDDQFSVERPDGSNFTLKIRSTKLEDSAMYFCARQGLGTDTQYFGPGTRLTVL.

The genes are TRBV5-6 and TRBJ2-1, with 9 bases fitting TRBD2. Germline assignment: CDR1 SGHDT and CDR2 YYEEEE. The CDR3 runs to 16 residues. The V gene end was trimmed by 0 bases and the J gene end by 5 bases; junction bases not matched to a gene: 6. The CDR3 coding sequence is TGTGCCAGCAGCTTGGGTCTAGCGGGGCCACACAATGAGCAGTTCTTC. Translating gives CASSLGLAGPHNEQFF. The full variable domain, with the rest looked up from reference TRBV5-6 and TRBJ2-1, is DAGVTQSPTHLIKTRGQQVTLRCSPKSGHDTVSWYQQALGQGPQFIFQYYEEEERQRGNFPDRFSGHQFPNYSSELNVNALLLGDSALYLCASSLGLAGPHNEQFFGPGTRLTVL.

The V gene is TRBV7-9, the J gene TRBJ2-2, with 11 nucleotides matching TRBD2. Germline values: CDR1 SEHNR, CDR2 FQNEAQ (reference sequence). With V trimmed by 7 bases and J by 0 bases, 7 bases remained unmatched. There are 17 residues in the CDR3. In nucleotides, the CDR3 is TGTGCCAGCACGCCCCGACTAGCGGGATCGAACACCGGGGAGCTGTTTTTT. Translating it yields CASTPRLAGSNTGELFF. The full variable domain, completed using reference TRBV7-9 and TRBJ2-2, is DTGVSQNPRHKITKRGQNVTFRCDPISEHNRLYWYRQTLGQGPEFLTYFQNEAQLEKSRLLSDRFSAERPKGSFSTLEIQRTEQGDSAMYLCASTPRLAGSNTGELFFGEGSRLTVL.

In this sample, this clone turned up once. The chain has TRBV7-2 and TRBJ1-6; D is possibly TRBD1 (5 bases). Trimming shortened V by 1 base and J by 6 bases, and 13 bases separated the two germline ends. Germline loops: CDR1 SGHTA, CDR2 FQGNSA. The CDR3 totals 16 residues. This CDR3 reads CASSLGPGLGNSPLHF. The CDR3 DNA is TGTGCCAGCAGCTTAGGACCGGGACTGGGTAATTCACCCCTCCACTTT. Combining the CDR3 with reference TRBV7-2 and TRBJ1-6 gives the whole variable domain GAGVSQSPSNKVTEKGKDVELRCDPISGHTALYWYRQSLGQGLEFLIYFQGNSAPDKSGLPSDRFSAERTGGSVSTLTIQRTQQEDSAVYLCASSLGPGLGNSPLHFGNGTRLTVT.

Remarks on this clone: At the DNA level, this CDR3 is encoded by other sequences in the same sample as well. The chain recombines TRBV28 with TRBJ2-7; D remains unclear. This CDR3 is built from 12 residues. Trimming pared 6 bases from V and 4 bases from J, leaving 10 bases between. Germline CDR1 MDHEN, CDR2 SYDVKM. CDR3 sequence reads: CASRSGSYEQYF. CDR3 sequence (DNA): TGTGCCAGCAGGTCCGGATCGTACGAGCAGTACTTC.